This T cell receptor (beta chain) derives from a study of T cells in Graves' hyperthyroidism and ophthalmopathy. In the study overall: Peripheral blood was secured at the point of initial diagnosis, before any treatment.

Per the germline V gene, CDR1 is MNHNS and CDR2 is SASEGT. The CDR3 runs 15 residues. Trimming pared 1 base from V and 0 bases from J, leaving 10 bases between. This clonotype appeared many times. The antigen remains undetermined. Study-wide results and limits: Peripheral blood also featured most of the thyroid clonotypes expanded above 0.001.

RNA transcripts served as the template for amplifying TCR beta CDR3 regions. The HTBI primer set served for first-round RT-PCR of the TCR CDR3. One entry per CDR3 protein, called by TCRdb with MiXCR from the multiplex PCR reads. Here the sample spans under 550,000 distinct CDR3 sequences, approximately 14% being singletons. Over 18 months, lack of ophthalmopathy progression marked Graves' hyperthyroidism as stable. Sequenced material: blood. The clonotype originates from a woman between 18 and 29 years old with Graves' hyperthyroidism. V and J are TRBV6-1 and TRBJ2-7, with D unresolved. The CDR3 protein is CASSEGRLSSYEQYF. CDR3 nucleotides: TGTGCCAGCAGTGAAGGGAGATTAAGCTCCTACGAGCAGTACTTC.